This passage covers 17 T cell receptor beta chains from one sample sequenced in a study of cytomegalovirus exposure and HLA in healthy donors. The PCR was carried out with 60 Vbeta primers and 13 Jbeta primers. The method was immunoSEQ multiplex PCR; TCRdb's version includes in-frame clones alone and lacks a portion of them. The sample shows roughly 200,000 clones, approximately 90% of them seen only once. Sequenced input: PBMCs. The receptors originated from a woman between 18 and 30 years old in good health and CMV-seronegative.

In its sample, this clone was seen a few times. The gene calls are TRBV5-1 and TRBJ2-2; TRBD1 is a possible D gene (6 bases). CDR1 and CDR2 (germline): SGHRS, YFSETQ. Trimming stripped 6 bases from V and 7 bases from J, with 16 bases between. The CDR3 is made up of 14 amino acids. CDR3 loop: CASTPGHLGGELFF. Written as DNA, the CDR3 is TGCGCCAGCACACCGGGACACCTCGGCGGGGAGCTGTTTTTT.

This clone is a singleton in its sample. CDR3 protein: CASSPDRAEKLFF. DNA for the CDR3: TGTGCCAGCAGCCCGGACAGGGCCGAAAAACTGTTTTTT. This chain connects TRBV7-2 to TRBJ1-4, with 8 positions matching TRBD1. Trimming took 5 bases from V and 8 from J; bases not matched to a gene: 4. Germline CDR1 is SGHTA and CDR2 is FQGNSA. This CDR3 has 13 residues.

The chain uses TRBV4-2 and TRBJ2-2; 10 nucleotides line up with TRBD2. V lost 4 bases to trimming and J lost 5 bases; unmatched junction nucleotides: 4. The CDR3 has 15 residues. Germline V gives CDR1 LGHNA, CDR2 YNFKEQ. The CDR3 loop reads CASSPRTSGTGELFF. The CDR3 DNA follows: TGTGCCAGCAGCCCTAGGACTAGCGGTACCGGGGAGCTGTTTTTT.

The chain combines TRBV30 with TRBJ1-2; D gene uncertain. This CDR3 contains 14 residues. Trimming took off 2 bases at V and 2 bases at J, with 12 bases between the two ends. CDR1 is GTSNPN and CDR2 is SVGIG in the germline V gene (reference sequence). CDR3 sequence (DNA): TGTGCCTGGAGTTCCTACGGGGTAAACTATGGCTACACCTTC. It yields the protein CAWSSYGVNYGYTF. Together with reference TRBV30 and TRBJ1-2, the CDR3 gives the full variable domain: SQTIHQWPATLVQPVGSPLSLECTVEGTSNPNLYWYRQAAGRGLQLLFYSVGIGQISSEVPQNLSASRPQDRQFILSSKKLLLSDSGFYLCAWSSYGVNYGYTFGSGTRLTVV.

In the case of this clone: Mismatch with germline at one junction end may stem from a read error. The chain couples TRBV30 to TRBJ1-4; 8 bases are shared with TRBD1. Germline loops: CDR1 GTSNPN, CDR2 SVGIG (reference sequence). This CDR3 spans 16 amino acids. In DNA, the CDR3 is TGTGCCTGGGATGACGCTCCCGGGACAGGCCAGGAAAAACCGTTTTTT. It codes for CAWDDAPGTGQEKPFF.

The chain joins TRBV11-3 to TRBJ2-7; TRBD1 matches 11 bases. Per the germline V gene, CDR1 is SGHNT and CDR2 is YENEEA. There are 16 residues in the CDR3. Germline trimming cut 1 base from V and 2 bases from J; bases unmatched to any gene: 4. The CDR3 is CASSLGGTGGPYEQYF. The CDR3 DNA follows: TGTGCCAGCAGCTTAGGAGGGACAGGGGGACCCTACGAGCAGTACTTC.

J is TRBJ2-1 and V is TRBV4-3; 8 nucleotides align to TRBD2. With V trimmed by 0 bases and J by 5 bases, 12 bases remained unmatched. This CDR3 region has 18 residues. Germline V gives CDR1 LGHNA, CDR2 YSLEER. This CDR3 is CASSQDRGSGSIHNEQFF. The CDR3 DNA sequence: TGCGCCAGCAGCCAAGATCGGGGGAGCGGGAGTATCCACAATGAGCAGTTCTTC.

This chain uses TRBV18 with TRBJ1-5; TRBD1 matches at 8 bases. J lost 4 bases, V lost 6 bases, and 8 bases had no gene match. Germline V lookup: CDR1 KGHSH, CDR2 LQKENI. This CDR3 comprises 15 residues. The CDR3: CASSSTGVRNQPQHF. Here the CDR3 DNA reads TGTGCCAGCTCCTCGACAGGGGTAAGGAATCAGCCCCAGCATTTT. Using reference TRBV18 and TRBJ1-5 for the parts outside the CDR3, the full variable domain is NAGVMQNPRHLVRRRGQEARLRCSPMKGHSHVYWYRQLPEEGLKFMVYLQKENIIDESGMPKERFSAEFPKEGPSILRIQQVVRGDSAAYFCASSSTGVRNQPQHFGDGTRLSIL.

The rearrangement uses TRBV27 and TRBJ2-5, with 7 positions matching TRBD2. The V and J ends lost 5 bases and 2 bases, in that order; junction bases with no gene match: 8. CDR1 is MNHEY and CDR2 is SMNVEV in the germline V gene (reference sequence). The CDR3 sequence is 15 residues long. The CDR3 coding sequence is TGTGCCAGCAGTGCTCCCTTTAGCGGGCAAGAGACCCAGTACTTC. Its translation is CASSAPFSGQETQYF.

About this clone itself: Other DNA sequences in the sample encode the same CDR3. This rearrangement joins TRBV7-9 to TRBJ2-3; D is perhaps TRBD1 (5 bases). Germline-derived CDR1 and CDR2 are SEHNR and FQNEAQ (reference sequence). Trimming removed 5 bases at V and 2 bases at J, with 17 bases between. CDR3 size: 16 residues. Here the CDR3 reads CASSPRLGANTDTQYF. CDR3 nucleotides: TGTGCCAGCAGCCCACGTCTAGGGGCTAACACAGATACGCAGTATTTT.

V usage is TRBV7-9 and J usage is TRBJ1-2; D unresolved. Germline V gene data show CDR1 as SEHNR and CDR2 as FQNEAQ (reference sequence). CDR3 size: 14 residues. Trimming left V 5 bases short and J 4 bases short, with 14 bases between. CDR3: CASSQSPSSYGYTF. The CDR3 DNA sequence: TGTGCCAGCAGCCAGTCGCCTTCGTCCTATGGCTACACCTTC.

The chain uses TRBV2 and TRBJ1-1, with 9 bases identical to TRBD1. Germline values: CDR1 SNHLY, CDR2 FYNNEI. This CDR3 is built from 13 residues. V gave up 4 bases and J gave up 6 bases; unmatched junction bases: 3. This CDR3 is CASSGTGVAEAFF. The CDR3 region has the DNA TGTGCCAGCAGTGGGACAGGGGTAGCTGAAGCTTTCTTT.

This rearrangement joins TRBV6-1 to TRBJ2-2, with a weak D call TRBD2 (5 bases). Germline V lookup: CDR1 MNHNS, CDR2 SASEGT. Trimming left V 7 bases short and J 5 bases short, with 17 bases between. The CDR3 sequence is 15 residues long. CDR3 in DNA: TGTGCCAGCAAGGCGAGGGATCCCTTGACCGGGGAGCTGTTTTTT. Its translation is CASKARDPLTGELFF.

V is TRBV27 and J is TRBJ2-2; 7 bases line up with TRBD1. The V and J ends lost 9 bases and 1 base, in that order; junction bases with no gene match: 5. Germline CDR1 is MNHEY and CDR2 is SMNVEV (reference sequence). The CDR3 has 14 residues. The CDR3 spells CARHRDRNTGELFF. In DNA form, the CDR3 reads TGTGCCAGGCACCGGGACAGGAACACCGGGGAGCTGTTTTTT.

The rearrangement links TRBV13 to TRBJ1-1; 7 positions agree with TRBD1. The CDR3 runs 13 residues. The V gene's germline CDR1 is PRHDT and CDR2 FYEKMQ (reference sequence). V lost 6 bases, J lost 5 bases, and 6 bases stayed unmatched. CDR3 DNA: TGTGCCAGCAGTTTAACAGGGGAAACTGAAGCTTTCTTT. This gives the protein CASSLTGETEAFF.

V usage is TRBV27 and J usage is TRBJ1-5; D possibly corresponds to TRBD1 (5 bases). V was clipped by 5 bases and J by 10 bases, with 27 bases between them. The germline V gene has CDR1 MNHEY and CDR2 SMNVEV (reference sequence). CDR3 size: 17 residues. The CDR3 DNA follows: TGTGCCAGCAGTCCCTCACCGGGAGACCCGCCCGGGGGACCCCAGCATTTT. It yields the protein CASSPSPGDPPGGPQHF.

V and J are TRBV5-4 and TRBJ2-1, with 12 bases identical to TRBD2. The CDR3 is 17 residues long. Looked up from germline, CDR1 is SGHNT and CDR2 is YYREEE (reference sequence). V lost 1 base to trimming and J lost 7 bases; unmatched junction nucleotides: 9. CDR3 region: CASSLRGLAGIKNEQFF. The CDR3 region has the DNA TGTGCCAGCAGCTTGCGTGGACTAGCGGGAATAAAGAATGAGCAGTTCTTC.